One sample yielded the 26 T cell receptor beta chains listed below, sequenced in a study of blood T cell repertoires in COVID-19. Libraries were prepared by immunoSEQ multiplex PCR; TCRdb keeps only in-frame clonotypes and omits some of them. The data hold about 330,000 clones, with roughly 90% observed a single time. Material for sequencing was peripheral blood. The receptors stem from a woman aged 45-65 years with active or convalescent COVID-19.

The chain is built from TRBV7-9 and TRBJ2-1, with a weak D call TRBD2 (5 bases). The germline gives CDR1 SEHNR, CDR2 FQNEAQ (reference sequence). Trimming pared 1 base from V and 4 bases from J, leaving 5 bases between. The CDR3 covers 13 residues. The CDR3 bases are TGTGCCAGCAGCTTAGAGCGGTACAATGAGCAGTTCTTC. Protein sequence: CASSLERYNEQFF.

V usage is TRBV3-1 (or the pseudogene TRBV3-2) and J usage is TRBJ2-1; D gene unclear. V was trimmed by 0 bases and J by 9 bases, leaving 18 bases between them. Per the germline V gene, CDR1 is LGHDT and CDR2 is YNNKEL (reference sequence). The CDR3 runs to 16 residues. CDR3 in DNA: TGTGCCAGCAGCCAAGAGTCGAGTCGCCGTTCGGGTGAGCAGTTCTTC. Protein sequence: CASSQESSRRSGEQFF.

This clone was picked up one time. The chain combines TRBV30 with TRBJ1-1; 9 nucleotides agree with TRBD1. This CDR3 has 14 residues. Trimming at V came to 4 bases and at J to 1 base, leaving 4 bases not matched to a gene. From germline, CDR1 is GTSNPN and CDR2 SVGIG (reference sequence). In DNA, the CDR3 is TGTGCCTGGACGCCGGGACAGGGGAACACTGAAGCTTTCTTT. Translation gives CAWTPGQGNTEAFF.

The V gene is TRBV5-1, the J gene TRBJ2-2; the match to TRBD2 covers 8 bases. The CDR3 runs 16 residues. V lost 3 bases and J lost 4; bases outside the gene matches: 8. Germline CDR1 reads SGHRS; CDR2 reads YFSETQ. The CDR3 reads CASSSGGGTSTGELFF. As DNA, the CDR3 is TGCGCCAGCAGCTCCGGGGGGGGGACATCCACCGGGGAGCTGTTTTTT.

This chain joins TRBV12-2 and TRBJ2-5; the table's D call of TRBD2 was not tested on the DNA. TRBV12-2 is a pseudogene. The CDR3 loop spans 13 amino acids. The CDR3 sequence: CARAPRYQETQYF. The CDR3 DNA reads TGTGCAAGAGCGCCCCGTTACCAAGAGACCCAGTACTTC.

The chain combines TRBV28 with TRBJ1-1; D unresolved. Germline V gene data show CDR1 as MDHEN and CDR2 as SYDVKM. Deletions cut 5 bases from V and 0 bases from J, with 10 bases between. The CDR3 consists of 14 residues. The CDR3 loop reads CASSMAGVNTEAFF. CDR3 sequence (DNA): TGTGCCAGCAGTATGGCAGGCGTGAACACTGAAGCTTTCTTT.

J is TRBJ1-2 and V is TRBV7-2; maybe TRBD1 (5 bases). Trimming pared 2 bases from V and 6 bases from J, leaving 16 bases between. The CDR3 extends over 15 amino acids. CDR1 is SGHTA, CDR2 FQGNSA, per germline. The CDR3 loop reads CASSLYGGAFDGYTF. The CDR3 region has the DNA TGTGCCAGCAGCTTATATGGCGGGGCGTTCGATGGCTACACCTTC.

The chain joins TRBV30 to TRBJ2-7, with 7 positions matching TRBD1. CDR3 length equals 15 residues. CDR1 and CDR2 (germline): GTSNPN, SVGIG (reference sequence). V was clipped by 1 base and J by 3 bases; unmatched bases: 9. The DNA of the CDR3 is TGTGCCTGGAGTGCCCTATCCCGGGACAGCTACGAGCAGTACTTC. It specifies CAWSALSRDSYEQYF.

This clone was counted between two and nine times. The chain uses TRBV30 and TRBJ1-6, with 8 bases aligning to TRBD1. CDR1 and CDR2 (germline): GTSNPN, SVGIG (reference sequence). The junction had 11 bases not matched to a gene; V was cut back by 5 bases and J by 8 bases. CDR3 length: 15 residues. CDR3 coding DNA: TGTGCCTGGGGCAGGGGGCTTAGCACATATTCACCCCTCCACTTT. The encoded protein is CAWGRGLSTYSPLHF.

The chain has TRBV27 and TRBJ2-1; D is possibly TRBD2 (6 bases). CDR3 length equals 17 residues. V lost 6 bases and J lost 8, with 26 bases in between. The V gene's germline CDR1 is MNHEY and CDR2 SMNVEV (reference sequence). CDR3 sequence: CASRRSAGIGYRHEQFF. The CDR3 coding sequence is TGTGCCAGCAGGCGTTCGGCGGGGATAGGTTACAGGCATGAGCAGTTCTTC.

V is TRBV12-3 or TRBV12-4 and J is TRBJ1-5; 8 bases align to TRBD1. The CDR3 covers 13 residues. Losses at the gene ends were 8 bases for V and 7 bases for J; bases not matched to a gene: 7. The DNA of the CDR3 is TGTGCCAGCGACCAGGGGGCGAGCCAGCCCCAGCATTTT. Protein sequence: CASDQGASQPQHF.

This clone was found a few times. This chain uses TRBV28 with TRBJ1-1, with 7 bases aligning to TRBD1. The CDR3 is 15 amino acids. Germline V gene lookup returns CDR1 MDHEN and CDR2 SYDVKM. J lost 6 bases, V lost 5 bases, and 12 bases had no gene match. CDR3 nucleotides: TGTGCCAGCAGTCGCTATGACAGGGTTGGCCCTGAAGCTTTCTTT. Protein: CASSRYDRVGPEAFF.

This clone has only a few counts. J is TRBJ2-5 and V is TRBV3-1 (or the pseudogene TRBV3-2), with D possibly TRBD2 on 6 matching bases. Trimming pared 4 bases from V and 5 bases from J, leaving 14 bases between. CDR3 size: 14 residues. Germline V gene lookup returns CDR1 LGHDT and CDR2 YNNKEL (reference sequence). CDR3 region: CASSPRALAETQYF. In nucleotides, the CDR3 is TGTGCCAGCAGCCCACGGGCGCTAGCGGAGACCCAGTACTTC.

V usage is TRBV7-3 and J usage is TRBJ2-2; TRBD1 aligns across 7 bases. This CDR3 is built from 16 residues. The V gene end was trimmed by 5 bases and the J gene end by 0 bases; junction bases not matched to a gene: 6. The germline CDR1 and CDR2 sequences are SGHTA and FQGTGA. The CDR3 loop is CASSARQGANTGELFF. DNA of the CDR3: TGTGCCAGCAGCGCTAGACAGGGTGCGAACACCGGGGAGCTGTTTTTT.

The chain recombines TRBV18 with TRBJ1-1, with TRBD1 identical over 7 bases. Trimming cost V 2 bases and J 4 bases; bases outside gene matches: 10. The CDR3 extends over 16 amino acids. Germline V gene data show CDR1 as KGHSH and CDR2 as LQKENI. The CDR3 DNA follows: TGTGCCAGCTCACCAGGGATTGGAGGGGGCCTCACTGAAGCTTTCTTT. Translating gives CASSPGIGGGLTEAFF.

CDR3 loop: CASKRGTRLSDTQYF. In DNA, the CDR3 is TGTGCCAGCAAAAGGGGGACTAGACTCTCAGATACGCAGTATTTT. The chain links TRBV25-1 to TRBJ2-3; TRBD2 aligns across 8 bases. The CDR3 totals 15 residues. Germline loops: CDR1 MGHDK, CDR2 SYGVNS. After removal of 7 bases from V and 4 bases from J, the junction contained 10 bases not matched to a gene.

The chain carries TRBV5-1 and TRBJ1-2, with a possible D match to TRBD1 (6 bases). In germline, CDR1 is SGHRS, CDR2 YFSETQ. This CDR3 spans 13 amino acids. Trimming pared 0 bases from V and 8 bases from J, leaving 11 bases between. CDR3 DNA: TGCGCCAGCAGCTTGGAAACAGGACAGGGCTACACCTTC. It is translated as CASSLETGQGYTF.

This clone was seen once. V gene TRBV12-3 or TRBV12-4 combines with J gene TRBJ1-2, with a weak D call TRBD1 (5 bases). CDR3 length: 13 residues. The V and J ends lost 4 bases and 4 bases respectively, with 10 bases between them. The CDR3 is CASSYGAGYGYTF. The CDR3 region has the DNA TGTGCCAGCAGTTATGGGGCCGGCTATGGCTACACCTTC.

The CDR3 nucleotides read TGTGCCAGCAGCTTAGGGCTAGCGGGAGCGGCGGCCCAGTACTTC. As protein: CASSLGLAGAAAQYF. The chain combines TRBV7-3 with TRBJ2-5; TRBD2 aligns across 10 bases. V dropped 2 bases and J dropped 9; count of bases not matched to a gene: 9. CDR3 length: 15 residues. The germline V gene has CDR1 SGHTA and CDR2 FQGTGA.

The J gene is TRBJ2-5, the V gene TRBV19; weak D call: TRBD2 (5 bases). V lost 9 bases, J lost 4 bases, and 9 bases lay in between. Germline lookup yields CDR1 LNHDA and CDR2 SQIVND (reference sequence). This CDR3 contains 11 residues. The CDR3 DNA reads TGTGCCAGCGCCGCGGGAGAGACCCAGTACTTC. Encoded protein: CASAAGETQYF.

The table lists this clone with a count of one. The chain is built from TRBV19 and TRBJ2-7, with 7 bases matching TRBD1. Trimming took 8 bases from V and 4 from J; bases not matched to a gene: 5. The CDR3 has 12 residues. CDR1 is LNHDA and CDR2 is SQIVND in the germline V gene (reference sequence). The CDR3 sequence is CASEGQSYEQYF. The CDR3 DNA follows: TGTGCCAGTGAGGGACAGTCTTACGAGCAGTACTTC.

V usage is TRBV6-2 or TRBV6-3 and J usage is TRBJ1-2; D uncertain. The V end lost 5 bases, the J end lost 11 bases, and 12 bases lay between the germline ends. This CDR3 contains 11 residues. Germline CDR1 is MNHEY and CDR2 is SVGEGT. CDR3 protein: CASSRLADYTF. The CDR3 nucleotides are TGTGCCAGCAGTCGACTTGCGGATTACACCTTC.

This clone was seen a single time. The chain is built from TRBV7-2 and TRBJ2-3; 9 bases agree with TRBD2. The germline CDR1 and CDR2 sequences are SGHTA and FQGNSA. The J segment lost 3 bases and the V segment lost 3 bases, leaving 7 bases of the junction unmatched. This CDR3 has 16 amino acids. CDR3: CASSFGSGSSTDTQYF. Here the CDR3 DNA reads TGTGCCAGCAGCTTTGGTAGCGGGAGTAGTACAGATACGCAGTATTTT.

Only one count was recorded for this clone. The rearrangement uses TRBV27 and TRBJ2-7; 11 bases line up with TRBD2. The V segment lost 8 bases and the J segment 2 bases; nucleotides outside the gene matches: 5. Germline V lookup: CDR1 MNHEY, CDR2 SMNVEV (reference sequence). The CDR3 runs 14 residues. This CDR3 is CASHRLAGTYEQYF. DNA of the CDR3: TGTGCCAGCCATAGACTAGCGGGGACCTACGAGCAGTACTTC.

CDR3 in amino acids: CASSFPDRDSNYGYTF. In DNA, the CDR3 is TGTGCCAGCAGCTTCCCAGACAGGGACTCAAACTATGGCTACACCTTC. This rearrangement joins TRBV7-8 to TRBJ1-2, with TRBD1 matching 7 bases. Per the germline V gene, CDR1 is SGHVS and CDR2 is FQNEAQ. This CDR3 is 16 amino acids long. V lost 3 bases and J lost 2; bases outside the gene matches: 9.

The chain has TRBV28 and TRBJ1-5; D is possibly TRBD1 (5 bases). Germline CDR1 MDHEN, CDR2 SYDVKM. CDR3 length: 15 amino acids. Trimming shortened V by 2 bases and J by 2 bases, and 10 bases separated the two germline ends. DNA of the CDR3: TGTGCCAGCAGTTTAGATTCGGGGGGCAATCAGCCCCAGCATTTT. Its protein is CASSLDSGGNQPQHF.